The next 32 T cell receptor beta chains were all read from a single sample in a study of T-cell reconstitution after alpha-beta-depleted transplantation in children. For TCRbeta, the library was prepared with unique molecular identifiers. Each CDR3 protein is one row after TCRdb ran MiXCR on the PCR reads. The sample has more than 200,000 distinct CDR3 sequences; roughly 26% are singletons. The sequencing used PBMCs, collected before TCRalphabeta/CD19-depleted stem cell transplant. All receptors derive from a girl aged 2 to 10 with Fanconi anemia, due to receive a stem cell transplant.

The chain links TRBV21-1 to TRBJ2-5; the D call of TRBD1 is as the table states it, not checked on the DNA. TRBV21-1 is shown as a pseudogene. The length of the CDR3 is 15 residues. Here the CDR3 reads CASSKVLKGSETQYF. CDR3 DNA sequence: TGTGCCAGCAGCAAAGTTCTAAAGGGGAGTGAGACCCAGTACTTC.

There are many counts of this clonotype. This sequence joins TRBV12-3 or TRBV12-4 and TRBJ2-7, with a possible D match to TRBD2 (6 bases). V was shortened by 6 bases and J by 0 bases, with 15 bases between the two germline ends. This CDR3 region has 15 residues. This chain's CDR3 is CASRRLVLVSYEQYF. Here the CDR3 DNA reads TGTGCCAGCAGGCGACTAGTGTTAGTCTCCTACGAGCAGTACTTC.

V and J are TRBV20-1 and TRBJ1-4; 8 bases match TRBD1. This CDR3 has 17 amino acids. CDR1 and CDR2 (germline): DFQATT, SNEGSKA (reference sequence). V shed 5 bases and J 0 bases; nucleotides not matched to a gene: 11. The CDR3 DNA reads TGCAGTGCTCCACCCGTGGACAGGGCTGCAACTAATGAAAAACTGTTTTTT. Protein sequence: CSAPPVDRAATNEKLFF.

This clonotype has a count of ten or more. This chain links TRBV20-1 with TRBJ1-5; TRBD1 might be the D (6 bases). This CDR3 has 14 amino acids. Germline loops: CDR1 DFQATT, CDR2 SNEGSKA (reference sequence). Trimming took 0 bases from V and 1 from J, leaving 7 bases between them. CDR3 sequence: CSARDRGSNQPQHF. DNA of the CDR3: TGCAGTGCTAGAGACAGGGGAAGCAATCAGCCCCAGCATTTT.

J is TRBJ1-1 and V is TRBV29-1; possibly TRBD1 for D (6 bases). The ends were cut back, 3 bases at V and 3 bases at J, with 11 bases in the middle. The CDR3 contains 13 residues. The germline V gene encodes CDR1 SQVTM and CDR2 ANQGSEA. For the CDR3, the DNA is TGCAGCGTTGAGTGGGGGGCAGACACTGAAGCTTTCTTT. Translating it yields CSVEWGADTEAFF.

This clonotype was picked up many times. The CDR3 loop reads CSASSRAGQPQHF. Here the CDR3 DNA reads TGCAGTGCTAGCAGCAGGGCGGGGCAGCCCCAGCATTTT. The V and J genes are TRBV20-1 and TRBJ1-5; TRBD1 might be the D (5 bases). Germline loops: CDR1 DFQATT, CDR2 SNEGSKA (reference sequence). The CDR3 runs to 13 residues. V was pared by 3 bases and J by 7 bases, with 13 bases between.

Of note for this clonotype: The junction differs from germline at one of its ends, possibly a read error. The chain is built from TRBV2 and TRBJ2-5; D is ambiguous. Per germline, CDR1 SNHLY and CDR2 FYNNEI. This CDR3 comprises 11 residues. CDR3 DNA sequence: TGTGCCAGCAGTGTCGTAGCCGCCCTGTGCTTC. This encodes CASSVVAALCF.

This clonotype has only a few counts. V usage is TRBV12-3 or TRBV12-4 and J usage is TRBJ2-1; 15 bases match TRBD2. The V gene end was trimmed by 5 bases and the J gene end by 0 bases; junction bases not matched to a gene: 5. The CDR3 spans 18 residues. CDR3 sequence reads: CASSPGLAGGSSYNEQFF. CDR3 bases: TGTGCCAGCAGTCCGGGACTAGCGGGGGGTAGCTCCTACAATGAGCAGTTCTTC.

This clonotype was recorded once. V gene TRBV5-1 combines with J gene TRBJ2-1, with 7 bases fitting TRBD2. The germline V gene encodes CDR1 SGHRS and CDR2 YFSETQ. V shed 0 bases, J shed 1 base, and the junction held 1 base outside the gene matches. CDR3 length: 15 residues. The CDR3 DNA follows: TGCGCCAGCAGCTTGGGGGACTATTCCTACAATGAGCAGTTCTTC. Protein product: CASSLGDYSYNEQFF.

This chain links TRBV20-1 with TRBJ2-3; 13 positions agree with TRBD2. CDR1 DFQATT and CDR2 SNEGSKA come from the germline V gene (reference sequence). CDR3 length equals 16 residues. Unmatched junction bases numbered 6, after V lost 6 bases and J lost 0 bases. In DNA form, the CDR3 reads TGCAGTGCGAATCCGGGACTAGCGGGGAGCACAGATACGCAGTATTTT. Its protein product is CSANPGLAGSTDTQYF.

This clonotype was picked up many times. The V call is TRBV29-1, the J call TRBJ2-7, with D tentatively TRBD1 (6 bases). The CDR3 runs 13 residues. The V gene lost 4 bases and the J gene lost 3 bases, with 13 bases spanning the gap. Germline V gene data show CDR1 as SQVTM and CDR2 as ANQGSEA. In DNA form, the CDR3 reads TGCAGCGTTGCCGGGACACGGCGCTACGAGCAGTACTTC. It codes for CSVAGTRRYEQYF.

This clonotype showed up many times. The junction and the germline gene differ at one end; a read error may be behind it. The chain uses TRBV15 and TRBJ2-5; unclear D gene. Germline-derived CDR1 and CDR2 are LNHNV and YYDKDF (reference sequence). This CDR3 region has 11 residues. The CDR3 region has the DNA TGTGCCACCAGCGGAGAAGAGACCCAGTACTTC. Its translation: CATSGEETQYF.

The rearrangement joins TRBV28 to TRBJ2-1; D may be TRBD2 (7 bases). Germline CDR1 reads MDHEN; CDR2 reads SYDVKM. Trimming took 5 bases from V and 6 from J, leaving 14 bases between them. The CDR3 runs 14 residues. The CDR3 DNA is TGTGCCAGCAGTAGGGGGGGGCCCCGCAATGAGCAGTTCTTC. Its protein is CASSRGGPRNEQFF.

The chain has TRBV12-5 and TRBJ2-4; D tentatively fits TRBD1 or TRBD2 (5 bases each). Per germline, CDR1 LGHNT and CDR2 FRNRAP. The CDR3 contains 13 residues. V shed 5 bases and J shed 6 bases, with 11 bases lying between them. The DNA of the CDR3 is TGTGCTAGTGGTCCCGGGACGGGAAACATTCAGTACTTC. It specifies CASGPGTGNIQYF. Looking up the rest from reference TRBV12-5 and TRBJ2-4 gives the full variable domain: DARVTQTPRHKVTEMGQEVTMRCQPILGHNTVFWYRQTMMQGLELLAYFRNRAPLDDSGMPKDRFSAEMPDATLATLKIQPSEPRDSAVYFCASGPGTGNIQYFGAGTRLSVL.

The rearrangement links TRBV5-6 to TRBJ2-7, with D possibly TRBD2 on 5 matching bases. In germline, CDR1 is SGHDT, CDR2 YYEEEE. The CDR3 loop spans 14 amino acids. V shed 3 bases and J shed 2 bases, with 12 bases lying between them. This chain's CDR3 is CASSYGIETYEQYF. The CDR3 DNA reads as TGTGCCAGCAGCTACGGGATTGAAACCTACGAGCAGTACTTC.

A few counts support this clonotype. The chain recombines TRBV5-4 with TRBJ2-7, with D perhaps matching TRBD2 (6 bases). The V gene lost 4 bases and the J gene lost 7 bases, with 24 bases spanning the gap. The CDR3 length is 16 residues. Germline CDR1 reads SGHNT; CDR2 reads YYREEE (reference sequence). In nucleotides, the CDR3 is TGTGCCAGCAGCCCAGGAAGGCAGATACCGGGGAGGGAGCAGTACTTC. It specifies CASSPGRQIPGREQYF.

The V and J genes are TRBV20-1 and TRBJ1-5; D remains unclear. Trimming removed 6 bases at V and 0 bases at J, with 9 bases between. Germline loops: CDR1 DFQATT, CDR2 SNEGSKA (reference sequence). This CDR3 spans 13 amino acids. The CDR3 reads CSASYSSNQPQHF. The CDR3 nucleotides read TGCAGTGCAAGCTACAGTAGCAATCAGCCCCAGCATTTT.

In this sample, this clonotype turned up many times. The V and J genes are TRBV5-1 and TRBJ1-1; D may be TRBD1 (5 bases). V was pared by 2 bases and J by 5 bases, with 10 bases between. CDR1 SGHRS and CDR2 YFSETQ come from the germline V gene. CDR3 length equals 13 residues. The CDR3 sequence is CASSFDSRTEAFF. The DNA of the CDR3 is TGCGCCAGCAGCTTCGACAGTAGGACTGAAGCTTTCTTT.

This clonotype was seen ten or more times. This chain connects TRBV4-1 to TRBJ1-1; no reliable D call. Germline V gives CDR1 MGHRA, CDR2 YSYEKL. V gave up 1 base and J gave up 1 base, with 13 bases separating them. CDR3 length: 16 residues. CDR3 sequence reads: CASSQVPDGPNTEAFF. CDR3 nucleotide sequence: TGCGCCAGCAGCCAAGTCCCAGACGGACCGAACACTGAAGCTTTCTTT.

The chain uses TRBV7-6 and TRBJ2-7; D is ambiguous. Germline V CDR1 and CDR2: SGHVS, FNYEAQ. The CDR3 covers 13 residues. Trimming shortened V by 4 bases and J by 4 bases, and 11 bases separated the two germline ends. CDR3: CASSSTSLYEQYF. The CDR3 DNA is TGTGCCAGCAGCTCGACAAGCCTGTACGAGCAGTACTTC.

This clonotype was detected many times. This chain connects TRBV6-5 to TRBJ2-1; no definite D call. In germline, CDR1 is MNHEY, CDR2 SVGAGI. V lost 0 bases, J lost 3 bases, and 6 bases lay in between. There are 14 residues in the CDR3. CDR3 in amino acids: CASSYSGDYNEQFF. CDR3 nucleotides: TGTGCCAGCAGTTACTCGGGCGACTACAATGAGCAGTTCTTC.

The V gene is TRBV12-3 or TRBV12-4, the J gene TRBJ2-3; the match to TRBD2 covers 12 bases. V lost 3 bases to trimming and J lost 5 bases; unmatched junction nucleotides: 15. This CDR3 has 19 residues. CDR3 sequence: CASSLRGIPSGRALDTQYF. CDR3 DNA sequence: TGTGCCAGCAGTTTGCGGGGAATCCCTAGCGGGAGGGCCCTAGATACGCAGTATTTT.

J is TRBJ1-5 and V is TRBV29-1, with a weak D call TRBD1 (6 bases). Germline CDR1 and CDR2: SQVTM and ANQGSEA. Trimming removed 4 bases from V and 6 bases from J, with 13 bases in between. This CDR3 region has 13 residues. The chain's CDR3 is CSVVNRVGQPQHF. As DNA, the CDR3 is TGCAGCGTTGTGAACAGGGTAGGTCAGCCCCAGCATTTT.

The CDR3 nucleotides read TGTGCCACCAGCAGAGGTTCCTACAATGAGCAGTTCTTC. Translated, it gives CATSRGSYNEQFF. The chain is built from TRBV15 and TRBJ2-1; D gene uncertain. This CDR3 comprises 13 residues. Germline CDR1 and CDR2: LNHNV and YYDKDF (reference sequence). The V gene lost 1 base and the J gene lost 1 base, with 2 bases spanning the gap.

In this sample, this clonotype turned up many times. This sequence joins TRBV12-3 or TRBV12-4 and TRBJ2-7, with no clear D. The CDR3 is 12 amino acids. V was clipped by 3 bases and J by 1 base, with 4 bases between them. CDR3 DNA sequence: TGTGCCAGCAGTTTCCAATCCTACGAGCAGTACTTC. This codes for CASSFQSYEQYF.

This clonotype was seen ten or more times. The chain carries TRBV9 and TRBJ2-2; 11 nucleotides line up with TRBD2. V gave up 0 bases and J gave up 4 bases; unmatched junction bases: 8. The CDR3 has 18 residues. Germline V lookup: CDR1 SGDLS, CDR2 YYNGEE. CDR3 DNA: TGTGCCAGCAGCGTAGGTACTAGCGGGAGTATAGGCACCGGGGAGCTGTTTTTT. It codes for CASSVGTSGSIGTGELFF.

There are many counts of this clonotype. This rearrangement joins TRBV29-1 to TRBJ2-1, with TRBD2 identical over 11 bases. CDR1 is SQVTM, CDR2 ANQGSEA, per germline. This CDR3 is built from 18 residues. Germline trimming cut 4 bases from V and 8 bases from J; bases unmatched to any gene: 19. The CDR3 sequence is CSVGEGTSGGLVFYEQFF. CDR3 bases: TGCAGCGTTGGAGAGGGCACTAGCGGGGGCCTGGTCTTTTATGAGCAGTTCTTC.

The genes are TRBV13 and TRBJ2-2, with TRBD2 matching 11 bases. Germline CDR1 and CDR2: PRHDT and FYEKMQ (reference sequence). The CDR3 length is 16 residues. The junction had 9 bases not matched to a gene; V was cut back by 8 bases and J by 4 bases. CDR3 protein: CASSRLAGLVTGELFF. The CDR3 bases are TGTGCCAGCTCTCGACTAGCGGGGCTGGTCACCGGGGAGCTGTTTTTT.

The chain employs TRBV5-1 and TRBJ2-1; 7 positions agree with TRBD2. The CDR3 consists of 16 residues. V shed 0 bases, J shed 3 bases, and the junction held 6 bases outside the gene matches. Per the germline V gene, CDR1 is SGHRS and CDR2 is YFSETQ. The CDR3 loop reads CASSLESSGYYNEQFF. Written as DNA, the CDR3 is TGCGCCAGCAGCTTGGAGTCTAGCGGATACTACAATGAGCAGTTCTTC.

At least ten counts were recorded for this clonotype. Here the CDR3 DNA reads TGTGCCATCCAAGAGGAAAGGACATTTACCTACGAGCAGTACTTC. Translating it yields CAIQEERTFTYEQYF. The chain recombines TRBV10-3 with TRBJ2-7, with a possible D match to TRBD1 (5 bases). Germline values: CDR1 ENHRY, CDR2 SYGVKD. Trimming removed 8 bases at V and 2 bases at J, with 19 bases between. The CDR3 sequence is 15 residues long.

This clonotype was seen ten or more times. The V and J genes are TRBV12-3 or TRBV12-4 and TRBJ1-1, with TRBD1 as a possible D gene (5 bases). This CDR3 region has 14 residues. Deletions cut 1 base from V and 0 bases from J, with 6 bases between. CDR3 amino acids: CASSLGGMNTEAFF. In DNA, the CDR3 is TGTGCCAGCAGTTTAGGGGGCATGAACACTGAAGCTTTCTTT.

This clonotype was observed many times. The chain couples TRBV6-6 to TRBJ2-7; 12 bases are a match to TRBD2. Germline loops: CDR1 MNHNY, CDR2 SVGAGI (reference sequence). The CDR3 loop spans 16 amino acids. J was trimmed by 0 bases and V by 6 bases; bases with no gene match: 6. The CDR3 DNA reads as TGTGCCAGCAGCCCGGGACTAGCGGGTAGCTCCTACGAGCAGTACTTC. Translation: CASSPGLAGSSYEQYF.